This TCR beta chain was identified during a study of blood T cell repertoires in COVID-19. The CDR3 is 16 amino acids. After removal of 5 bases from V and 4 bases from J, the junction contained 10 bases not matched to a gene. Per the germline V gene, CDR1 is MNHEY and CDR2 is SMNVEV (reference sequence). Measured with immunoSEQ multiplex PCR; TCRdb has only the in-frame clones, and not every one. This sample has about 150,000 clones, with 84% found just once. J is TRBJ1-2 and V is TRBV27; 10 nucleotides line up with TRBD1. Sequencing used peripheral blood. This TCR was recovered from a man between 18 and 35 years old with active or convalescent COVID-19. The CDR3 loop reads CASSLGTGDQRYGYTF. CDR3 coding DNA: TGTGCCAGCAGTCTCGGGACAGGGGACCAACGCTATGGCTACACCTTC.